This TCR beta chain comes out of a study of cytomegalovirus exposure and HLA in healthy donors. Study-level results: TCR beta V- and J-gene trimming was later associated with a missense DCLRE1C variant.

Germline V gene lookup returns CDR1 SGHRS and CDR2 YFSETQ. The CDR3 covers 14 residues. Between the trimmed V and J ends, which lost 4 bases and 1 base, there was a span of 12 bases. Amplification used 60 Vbeta primers and 13 Jbeta primers. Sequenced by immunoSEQ multiplex PCR; TCRdb stores in-frame clones only, minus some. This table holds over 250,000 clones, around 65% found once. On this clone: Its cognate antigen is unknown.

The J gene is TRBJ2-7, the V gene TRBV5-1; D ambiguous. Sample: PBMCs. The sequence came from a female donor in good health and CMV-seronegative. The CDR3 coding sequence is TGCGCCAGCAGCGATTTGGTGGAGTCCTACGAGCAGTACTTC. This encodes CASSDLVESYEQYF. The full variable domain, completed using reference TRBV5-1 and TRBJ2-7, is KAGVTQTPRYLIKTRGQQVTLSCSPISGHRSVSWYQQTPGQGLQFLFEYFSETQRNKGNFPGRFSGRQFSNSRSEMNVSTLELGDSALYLCASSDLVESYEQYFGPGTRLTVT.